One TCR beta chain is described in this entry. The record originates from a study of blood T cell repertoires in COVID-19. Using immunoSEQ multiplex PCR, the repertoire was profiled, and TCRdb retains in-frame clones only, with some absent. The sample consists of roughly 90,000 clones, around 84% of them appearing once. Trimming pared 8 bases from V and 2 bases from J, leaving 6 bases between. This CDR3 contains 11 residues. Germline values: CDR1 MDHEN, CDR2 SYDVKM. The source material was peripheral blood. This clonotype originated in a man older than 75 with acute or convalescent COVID-19. The rearrangement uses TRBV28 and TRBJ1-2; D may be TRBD1 (5 bases). In DNA form, the CDR3 reads TGTGCCAGCCAGGGCAACTATGGCTACACCTTC. As protein: CASQGNYGYTF.